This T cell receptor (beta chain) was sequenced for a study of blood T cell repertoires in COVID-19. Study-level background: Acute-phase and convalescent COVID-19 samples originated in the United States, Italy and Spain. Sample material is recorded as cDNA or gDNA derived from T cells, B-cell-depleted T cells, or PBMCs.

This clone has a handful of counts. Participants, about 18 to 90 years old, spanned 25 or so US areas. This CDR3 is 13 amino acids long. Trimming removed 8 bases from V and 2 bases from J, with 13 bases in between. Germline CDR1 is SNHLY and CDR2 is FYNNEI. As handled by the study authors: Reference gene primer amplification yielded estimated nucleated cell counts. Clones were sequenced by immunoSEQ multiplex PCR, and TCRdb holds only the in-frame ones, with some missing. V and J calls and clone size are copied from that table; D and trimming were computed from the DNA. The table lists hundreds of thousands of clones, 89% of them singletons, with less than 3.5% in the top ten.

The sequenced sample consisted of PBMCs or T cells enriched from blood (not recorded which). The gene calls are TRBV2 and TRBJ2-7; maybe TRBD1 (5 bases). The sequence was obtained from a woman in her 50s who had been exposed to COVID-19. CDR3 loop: CASGRTQTYEQYF. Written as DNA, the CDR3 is TGTGCCAGCGGCCGGACACAGACCTACGAGCAGTACTTC.